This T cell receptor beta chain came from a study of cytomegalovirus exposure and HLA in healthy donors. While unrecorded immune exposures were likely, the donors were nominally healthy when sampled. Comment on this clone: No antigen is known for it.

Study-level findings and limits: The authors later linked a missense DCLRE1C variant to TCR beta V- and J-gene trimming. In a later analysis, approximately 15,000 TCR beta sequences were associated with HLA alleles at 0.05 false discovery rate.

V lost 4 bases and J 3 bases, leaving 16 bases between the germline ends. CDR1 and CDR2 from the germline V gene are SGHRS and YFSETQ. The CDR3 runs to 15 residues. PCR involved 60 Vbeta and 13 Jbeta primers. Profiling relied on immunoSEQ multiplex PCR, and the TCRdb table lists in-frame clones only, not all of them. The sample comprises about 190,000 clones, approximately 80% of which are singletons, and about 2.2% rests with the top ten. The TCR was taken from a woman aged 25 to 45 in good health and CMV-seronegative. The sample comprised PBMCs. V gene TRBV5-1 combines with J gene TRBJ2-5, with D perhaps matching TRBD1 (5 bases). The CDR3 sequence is CASSHDSSRKETQYF. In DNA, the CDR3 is TGCGCCAGCAGCCACGACAGTAGTAGGAAAGAGACCCAGTACTTC.